Below are 13 T cell receptor beta chains sequenced from a single sample in a study of blood T cell repertoires in COVID-19. Some clones are missing from TCRdb's copy, which holds only in-frame ones; the method was immunoSEQ multiplex PCR. The table includes approximately 61,000 clones, about 90% detected once. Input material: peripheral blood. All receptors derive from a human donor in a cohort sampled during active COVID-19.

The rearrangement joins TRBV6-5 to TRBJ1-6; D may be TRBD1 (5 bases). Trimming took 4 bases from V and 0 from J, leaving 7 bases between them. Germline lookup yields CDR1 MNHEY and CDR2 SVGAGI. This CDR3 comprises 15 residues. The CDR3 DNA follows: TGTGCCAGCAGTTTGGGGGGCTCCTATAATTCACCCCTCCACTTT. Translated: CASSLGGSYNSPLHF.

CDR3 sequence: CASSRGTYEQYF. CDR3 in DNA: TGTGCCAGTAGTCGAGGGACCTACGAGCAGTACTTC. The V gene is TRBV19, the J gene TRBJ2-7, with D maybe TRBD2 (5 bases). Trimming cost V 5 bases and J 2 bases, with 7 bases left between them. Germline lookup yields CDR1 LNHDA and CDR2 SQIVND (reference sequence). The length of the CDR3 is 12 residues.

The CDR3 DNA is TGTGCCAGCAGTTACGAAGCTAGCGGAACTTCGGGGCAGTACTTC. Protein sequence: CASSYEASGTSGQYF. The J gene is TRBJ2-7, the V gene TRBV6-2 or TRBV6-3, with 7 bases fitting TRBD2. The CDR3 is made up of 15 amino acids. CDR1 is MNHEY, CDR2 SVGEGT, per germline. J lost 9 bases, V lost 2 bases, and 13 bases had no gene match.

This chain joins TRBV10-3 and TRBJ2-7, with D perhaps TRBD2 (5 bases). The germline V and J ends were trimmed by 4 bases and 3 bases, with 19 bases remaining between them. From germline, CDR1 is ENHRY and CDR2 SYGVKD. The CDR3 is 16 residues long. The CDR3 is CAISGEFGGSGYEQYF. The CDR3, as DNA: TGTGCCATCAGTGGGGAATTCGGTGGGAGCGGCTACGAGCAGTACTTC.

This clone was observed a single time. The chain joins TRBV7-2 to TRBJ2-1, with D perhaps TRBD2 (6 bases). The CDR3 loop spans 14 amino acids. Trimming removed 2 bases at V and 3 bases at J, with 8 bases between. The germline gives CDR1 SGHTA, CDR2 FQGNSA. CDR3 coding DNA: TGTGCCAGCAGCTTAATGGGGGGCTACAATGAGCAGTTCTTC. Translation gives CASSLMGGYNEQFF.

The count of this clone is one. J is TRBJ2-2 and V is TRBV14; D is uncertain. V gave up 4 bases and J gave up 6 bases, with 9 bases separating them. This CDR3 has 13 residues. Germline CDR1 reads SGHDN; CDR2 reads FVKESK. CDR3 loop: CASSLTSPGELFF. The CDR3 DNA sequence: TGTGCCAGCAGCCTAACGAGCCCCGGGGAGCTGTTTTTT.

This chain uses TRBV28 with TRBJ2-3; 12 bases agree with TRBD2. V was clipped by 6 bases and J by 2 bases; unmatched bases: 3. Germline CDR1 MDHEN, CDR2 SYDVKM. CDR3 length equals 15 residues. The CDR3, as DNA: TGTGCCAGCAGCCGACTAGCGGGAGTCACAGATACGCAGTATTTT. Its translation is CASSRLAGVTDTQYF.

V is TRBV27 and J is TRBJ2-7; TRBD2 aligns across 10 bases. V gave up 11 bases and J gave up 3 bases; unmatched junction bases: 7. This CDR3 spans 13 amino acids. Germline CDR1 and CDR2: MNHEY and SMNVEV (reference sequence). CDR3 in DNA: TGTGCCTCTCGGGCTAGCGGGAGCTACGAGCAGTACTTC. Translated: CASRASGSYEQYF.

This clone was recorded once. The V call is TRBV19, the J call TRBJ2-4; 9 nucleotides align to TRBD1. Unmatched junction bases numbered 9, after V lost 4 bases and J lost 5 bases. Germline V gene data show CDR1 as LNHDA and CDR2 as SQIVND (reference sequence). The CDR3 length is 16 residues. CDR3 sequence: CASSTGQGRSQNIQYF. CDR3 nucleotide sequence: TGTGCCAGTAGTACGGGACAGGGACGTTCCCAAAACATTCAGTACTTC.

The rearrangement uses TRBV11-2 and TRBJ2-1; D unclear. Germline-derived CDR1 and CDR2 are SGHAT and FQNNGV. There are 12 residues in the CDR3. Trimming took 3 bases from V and 9 from J, leaving 9 bases between them. This chain's CDR3 is CASSFLDIEQFF. The CDR3 bases are TGTGCCAGCAGCTTCCTTGACATTGAGCAGTTCTTC.

The CDR3 sequence: CASSSQGLQPYF. In nucleotides, the CDR3 is TGTGCCAGCAGTTCTCAGGGACTGCAGCCGTACTTC. The rearrangement links TRBV27 to TRBJ2-5, with a weak D call TRBD2 (6 bases). V was trimmed by 4 bases and J by 13 bases, leaving 16 bases between them. Germline assignment: CDR1 MNHEY and CDR2 SMNVEV (reference sequence). There are 12 residues in the CDR3.

The chain combines TRBV4-1 with TRBJ1-2, with 8 bases lining up with TRBD1. The junction had 10 bases not matched to a gene; V was cut back by 2 bases and J by 8 bases. The CDR3 contains 15 residues. Germline loops: CDR1 MGHRA, CDR2 YSYEKL. CDR3 sequence (DNA): TGCGCCAGCAGCCAAATACTTGACAGGGGATACGGCTACACCTTC. Translated: CASSQILDRGYGYTF.

CDR3 sequence (DNA): TGTGCCAGCTTGGACAGGGTGAACACTGAAGCTTTCTTT. It codes for CASLDRVNTEAFF. This chain links TRBV28 with TRBJ1-1; 8 bases line up with TRBD1. Germline V CDR1 and CDR2: MDHEN, SYDVKM. This CDR3 is 13 amino acids long. J gave up 0 bases and V 8 bases, and 2 bases lay outside the gene matches.